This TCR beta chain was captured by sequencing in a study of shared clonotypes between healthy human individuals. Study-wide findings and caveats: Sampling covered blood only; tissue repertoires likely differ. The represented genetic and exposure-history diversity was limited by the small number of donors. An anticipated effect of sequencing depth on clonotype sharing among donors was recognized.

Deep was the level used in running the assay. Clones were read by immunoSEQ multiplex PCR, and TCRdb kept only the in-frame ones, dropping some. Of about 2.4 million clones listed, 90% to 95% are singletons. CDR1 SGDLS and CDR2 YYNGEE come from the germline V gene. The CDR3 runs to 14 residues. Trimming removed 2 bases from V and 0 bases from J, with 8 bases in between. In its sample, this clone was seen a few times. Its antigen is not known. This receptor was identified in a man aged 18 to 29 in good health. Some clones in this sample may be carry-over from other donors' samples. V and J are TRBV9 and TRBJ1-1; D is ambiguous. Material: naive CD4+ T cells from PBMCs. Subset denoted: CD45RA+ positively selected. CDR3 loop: CASSVTPLNTEAFF. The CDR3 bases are TGTGCCAGCAGCGTGACACCGTTGAACACTGAAGCTTTCTTT.